This T cell receptor beta chain comes out of a study of T cell repertoires in cytomegalovirus infection. Study overall: It was recently identified HLA-C-restricted and well-studied HLA-B-restricted CMV epitopes that the study used. TCR beta signatures that were public indicated CMV infection and matching HLA type. Study observations and caveats: CMV-specific HLA-C-restricted TCR beta clonotypes dominated the ex vivo response.

TCRdb re-called the reads through MiXCR, storing one row per CDR3 protein. The sample carries about 900,000 distinct CDR3 sequences, roughly 30% recorded once. As to this clonotype: Its antigen is not identified.

The source was cultured CD8+ T cells from PBMCs, collected from culture after CMV antigen stimulation. This receptor was obtained from a human donor in good health (CMV status not recorded). Some clones in this sample may be carry-over from other donors' samples.

The CDR3 nucleotides are TGTGCCACCAGGGAGGGGGGGGTCACTGAAGCTTTCTTT. It is translated as CATREGGVTEAFF. The chain joins TRBV7-6 to TRBJ1-1; D perhaps matches TRBD1 (6 bases). Germline CDR1 SGHVS, CDR2 FNYEAQ. V was trimmed by 10 bases and J by 4 bases, leaving 16 bases between them. The CDR3 runs to 13 residues.